The 16 T cell receptor beta chains below all came from one sample that was sequenced in a study of cytomegalovirus exposure and HLA in healthy donors. In the PCR, 60 Vbeta and 13 Jbeta primers were used. The data were produced by immunoSEQ multiplex PCR, yet TCRdb's version contains in-frame clones alone and is incomplete. The table includes about 210,000 clones, over 75% detected once. The sequencing sample was made of PBMCs. The source is a woman between 45 and 60 years old in good health and CMV-seropositive.

This clone has a handful of counts. V gene TRBV4-3 combines with J gene TRBJ2-7; D is perhaps TRBD2 (6 bases). CDR1 and CDR2 (germline): LGHNA, YSLEER. The CDR3 extends over 15 amino acids. V dropped 4 bases and J dropped 0 bases, with 13 bases sitting between them. CDR3 region: CASSRGYGSSYEQYF. The CDR3, as DNA: TGCGCCAGCAGCCGGGGGTACGGGAGCTCCTACGAGCAGTACTTC.

The V call is TRBV6-5, the J call TRBJ2-2; 10 bases line up with TRBD2. Germline assignment: CDR1 MNHEY and CDR2 SVGAGI. The CDR3 consists of 15 residues. The CDR3 nucleotides read TGTGCTACCCGTAAGCGGGGGGGCCACACCGGGGAGCTGTTTTTT. Translating gives CATRKRGGHTGELFF.

V and J are TRBV27 and TRBJ2-3, with D perhaps TRBD1 (5 bases). The germline V gene encodes CDR1 MNHEY and CDR2 SMNVEV (reference sequence). CDR3 length: 14 residues. V lost 3 bases and J lost 0, with 7 bases in between. The DNA of the CDR3 is TGTGCCAGCAGTTTCGACAGAAGCACAGATACGCAGTATTTT. This translates into CASSFDRSTDTQYF.

This chain uses TRBV7-2 with TRBJ1-6; a weak D match, TRBD1 (5 bases). The V end was cut by 5 bases, the J end by 2 bases, with 10 bases between. There are 15 residues in the CDR3. Germline V gives CDR1 SGHTA, CDR2 FQGNSA. CDR3 amino acids: CASSPQVTYNSPLHF. CDR3 DNA sequence: TGTGCCAGCAGCCCACAGGTCACCTATAATTCACCCCTCCACTTT.

DNA for the CDR3: TGTGCCAGTAGTATTCTGACCGGGTTGGGCTACACCTTC. This sequence encodes CASSILTGLGYTF. The chain carries TRBV19 and TRBJ1-2; D is ambiguous. Between the trimmed V and J ends, which lost 3 bases and 8 bases, there was a span of 13 bases. Per the germline V gene, CDR1 is LNHDA and CDR2 is SQIVND (reference sequence). This CDR3 spans 13 amino acids.

In DNA form, the CDR3 reads TGTGCCAGCAGCTTAGTTTGGAGTTCACCCCTCCACTTT. Translating it yields CASSLVWSSPLHF. J is TRBJ1-6 and V is TRBV7-2; unclear D gene. V lost 1 base and J 9 bases, leaving 7 bases between the germline ends. The CDR3 runs to 13 residues. Germline V gene data show CDR1 as SGHTA and CDR2 as FQGNSA.

Regarding this clone: One end of the junction is discordant with germline, which a read error may explain. This CDR3 is also generated by other DNA sequences in the sample. The gene calls are TRBV4-1 and TRBJ1-5, with D perhaps TRBD1 (5 bases). Germline CDR1 reads MGHRA; CDR2 reads YSYEKL. There are 16 residues in the CDR3. The CDR3: CASSQVRGVSNQPQHF. DNA of the CDR3: TGCGCCAGCAGCCAAGTCCGGGGGGTCAGCAACCAGCCCCAGCATTTT.

The chain uses TRBV6-6 and TRBJ2-2; 11 positions match TRBD2. Germline loops: CDR1 MNHNY, CDR2 SVGAGI (reference sequence). The V and J ends lost 4 bases and 5 bases, in that order; junction bases with no gene match: 3. CDR3 length equals 15 residues. CDR3 in amino acids: CASSLTSGATGELFF. DNA of the CDR3: TGTGCCAGCAGTTTGACTAGCGGGGCAACCGGGGAGCTGTTTTTT.

V is TRBV6-1 and J is TRBJ2-7; 11 bases are shared with TRBD1. CDR1 MNHNS and CDR2 SASEGT come from the germline V gene. Germline trimming cut 0 bases from V and 10 bases from J; bases unmatched to any gene: 8. The CDR3 is 15 residues long. The CDR3 region is CASSEADGQGARQYF. The CDR3 DNA is TGTGCCAGCAGTGAAGCTGATGGACAGGGGGCGCGACAGTACTTC.

This clone came up a few times. V gene TRBV4-3 combines with J gene TRBJ1-3; D remains unclear. This CDR3 is built from 17 residues. The germline V gene encodes CDR1 LGHNA and CDR2 YSLEER. V shed 0 bases and J shed 0 bases, with 12 bases lying between them. The CDR3 here is CASSQDRGESSGNTIYF. Written as DNA, the CDR3 is TGCGCCAGCAGCCAAGACCGAGGCGAGAGCTCTGGAAACACCATATATTTT.

The sample holds a few counts of this clone. The chain links TRBV7-9 to TRBJ2-1; the D gene is possibly TRBD1 (5 bases). This CDR3 contains 15 residues. Germline values: CDR1 SEHNR, CDR2 FQNEAQ (reference sequence). Trimming cost V 1 base and J 7 bases, with 14 bases left between them. The CDR3 DNA reads as TGTGCCAGCAGCTTAGGTTCCACTGGGGCGAATGAGCAGTTCTTC. Protein sequence: CASSLGSTGANEQFF. Complete variable domain (other parts from reference TRBV7-9 and TRBJ2-1): DTGVSQNPRHKITKRGQNVTFRCDPISEHNRLYWYRQTLGQGPEFLTYFQNEAQLEKSRLLSDRFSAERPKGSFSTLEIQRTEQGDSAMYLCASSLGSTGANEQFFGPGTRLTVL.

The chain links TRBV6-5 to TRBJ2-3; D is undetermined. This CDR3 has 14 amino acids. Trimming removed 6 bases at V and 3 bases at J, with 13 bases between. The germline CDR1 and CDR2 sequences are MNHEY and SVGAGI. The chain's CDR3 is CASSQLPSTDTQYF. The CDR3, as DNA: TGTGCCAGCAGCCAACTACCGTCGACAGATACGCAGTATTTT.

This sequence joins TRBV6-5 and TRBJ1-4, with D possibly being TRBD1 (5 bases). The V end was cut by 0 bases, the J end by 4 bases, with 9 bases between. The germline V gene has CDR1 MNHEY and CDR2 SVGAGI. The CDR3 covers 15 residues. CDR3 residues: CASSYSAGNNEKLFF. CDR3 DNA sequence: TGTGCCAGCAGTTACTCGGCAGGGAATAATGAAAAACTGTTTTTT.

This chain links TRBV5-1 with TRBJ1-1, with 9 bases that match TRBD1. CDR3 size: 15 residues. V lost 3 bases and J lost 0; bases outside the gene matches: 3. Germline V lookup: CDR1 SGHRS, CDR2 YFSETQ. CDR3 nucleotide sequence: TGCGCCAGCAGCTCGACAGGGGGTATGAACACTGAAGCTTTCTTT. It specifies CASSSTGGMNTEAFF.

The chain is built from TRBV6-1 and TRBJ2-5; a weak D match, TRBD1 (5 bases). The V gene lost 8 bases and the J gene lost 4 bases, with 20 bases spanning the gap. The germline CDR1 and CDR2 sequences are MNHNS and SASEGT. The CDR3 totals 15 residues. The DNA for the CDR3 is TGTGCCAGCTTTACGGACACAGTGAAAACAGAGACCCAGTACTTC. Protein product: CASFTDTVKTETQYF.

The J gene is TRBJ1-1, the V gene TRBV6-5, with D maybe TRBD1 (5 bases). Germline CDR1 MNHEY, CDR2 SVGAGI. This CDR3 region has 13 residues. The V and J ends lost 6 bases and 6 bases respectively, with 14 bases between them. Written as DNA, the CDR3 is TGTGCCAGCAGCCCATTCAGGGATGCTGAAGCTTTCTTT. Residues: CASSPFRDAEAFF.